Listed below are T cell receptor beta chains from one sample, sequenced in a study of blood T cells in healthy people across ages. One entry per CDR3 protein results from TCRdb running MiXCR on the 5' RACE reads. Counted here are around 600,000 distinct CDR3 sequences, roughly 48% occurring once; the ten biggest clones make up roughly 24%. Sequencing input: blood. Receptor source: a man older than 75 in good health. Each CDR3 is given with its conserved first and last residue. D genes are given only for firm matches. Clone size is given for some rows only: seen once, a few or many times, or a class if the clone is expanded.

>TRBJ2-5|TRBV6-6|few|TRBD2
CASRLAGATQETQYF
TGTGCCAGTAGACTAGCGGGAGCCACTCAAGAGACCCAGTACTTC
>TRBJ1-1|TRBV7-3|NA|TRBD1
CASSSNRGPAFF
TGTGCCAGCAGCTCAAACAGGGGCCCGGCTTTCTTT
>TRBJ2-1|TRBV7-2|few|NA
CASSLVGLLREQFF
TGTGCCAGCAGCTTAGTGGGCTTGCTTAGAGAGCAGTTCTTC
>TRBJ2-1|TRBV9|few|NA
CASSSRWDSSYNEQFF
TGTGCCAGCAGCTCTCGGTGGGATTCTTCCTACAATGAGCAGTTCTTC
>TRBJ1-2|TRBV4-3|few|NA
CASSPQNGLYGYTF
TGCGCCAGCAGCCCCCAGAACGGGCTCTATGGCTACACCTTC
>TRBJ2-5|TRBV5-5|NA|NA
CASSLGDSLAVQETQYF
TGTGCCAGCAGCTTGGGGGACAGTTTAGCGGTACAAGAGACCCAGTACTTC
>TRBJ2-1|TRBV6-2/TRBV6-3|NA|TRBD1
CASISGTGSYNEQFF
TGTGCCAGCATTTCCGGGACAGGGTCCTACAATGAGCAGTTCTTC
>TRBJ2-6|TRBV20-1|NA|NA
CSAIQQGTNVLTF
TGCAGCGCGATTCAACAGGGAACCAACGTCCTGACTTTC
>TRBJ1-5|TRBV19|few|NA
CASSIDRHRNNQPQHF
TGTGCCAGTAGTATAGACCGGCATCGGAACAATCAGCCCCAGCATTTT
>TRBJ1-2|TRBV28|NA|TRBD1
CASSLRSTGGPTIDYGYTF
TGTGCCAGCAGCCTACGATCCACAGGGGGCCCCACTATTGACTATGGCTACACCTTC
>TRBJ2-6|TRBV6-6|few|NA
CASRLSAGANVLTF
TGTGCCAGCAGGCTGTCAGCTGGGGCCAACGTCCTGACTTTC
>TRBJ2-7|TRBV29-1|NA|NA
CSVELATTYEQYF
TGCAGCGTTGAATTGGCGACCACCTACGAGCAGTACTTC
>TRBJ1-2|TRBV7-3|NA|NA
CASSLDAGQGYGYTF
TGTGCCAGCAGCTTAGATGCAGGGCAGGGCTATGGCTACACCTTC
>TRBJ2-1|TRBV4-1|once|NA
CASSTLSASYNEQFF
TGCGCCAGCAGCACCCTCTCGGCCTCCTACAATGAGCAGTTCTTC
>TRBJ1-5|TRBV7-2|NA|NA
CASSLRTANQPQHF
TGTGCCAGCAGCTTAAGAACCGCGAATCAGCCCCAGCATTTT
>TRBJ2-1|TRBV27|NA|NA
CASSSRGLGYNEQFF
TGTGCCAGCAGTTCCAGGGGATTAGGCTACAATGAGCAGTTCTTC
>TRBJ2-1|TRBV3-1|NA|NA
CASSQEKVFF
TGTGCCAGCAGCCAAGAAAAGGTGTTCTTC
>TRBJ2-1|TRBV24-1|NA|TRBD1
CATSYRGNYNEQFF
TGTGCCACCAGTTACAGGGGCAATTACAATGAGCAGTTCTTC
>TRBJ2-5|TRBV6-2/TRBV6-3|NA|TRBD1
CASSSRTGRYF
TGTGCCAGCAGTTCCAGGACAGGGAGGTACTTC
>TRBJ1-2|TRBV7-2|NA|NA
CASSLVRTTLYGYTF
TGTGCCAGCAGCTTAGTCCGGACTACGCTCTATGGCTACACCTTC
>TRBJ2-4|TRBV29-1|few|TRBD1
CSAVQGVENIQYF
TGCAGCGCAGTACAGGGGGTGGAAAACATTCAGTACTTC
>TRBJ2-1|TRBV30|NA|NA
CAWRSSGGSYNEQFF
TGTGCCTGGAGGTCCTCCGGGGGCTCCTACAATGAGCAGTTCTTC
>TRBJ2-7|TRBV9|NA|NA
CASSVVAGDEQYF
TGTGCCAGCAGCGTAGTAGCAGGGGACGAGCAGTACTTC
>TRBJ2-2|TRBV7-2|NA|TRBD1
CASRQPGQGAGGELFF
TGTGCCAGCAGGCAACCGGGACAGGGGGCAGGCGGGGAGCTGTTTTTT
>TRBJ2-5|TRBV5-1|NA|NA
CASRWTEYQETQYF
TGCGCCAGCAGGTGGACAGAGTACCAAGAGACCCAGTACTTC